This is a list of T cell receptor beta chains from one sample in a study of blood T cell repertoires in COVID-19. Clones were sequenced by immunoSEQ multiplex PCR, and TCRdb holds only the in-frame ones, with some missing. The profile shows some 180,000 clones, roughly 76% of them singletons. The sequenced sample was peripheral blood. Source of these receptors: a woman in her thirties or forties with COVID-19, enrolled during active disease. Each CDR3 is given with its conserved first and last residue.

len: 13
v_gene: TRBV7-2
j_gene: TRBJ2-3
CDR3aa: CASSLQLTDTQYF

len: 15
v_gene: TRBV4-2
j_gene: TRBJ1-2
CDR3aa: CASSQDWETSYGYTF

len: 17
v_gene: TRBV11-2
j_gene: TRBJ2-1
CDR3aa: CASSFVPSGESYNEQFF

len: 11
v_gene: TRBV28
j_gene: TRBJ2-1
CDR3aa: CASSPYNEQFF

len: 16
v_gene: TRBV3-1/TRBV3-2
j_gene: TRBJ2-2
CDR3aa: CASSQDGVAGSRELFF

len: 11
v_gene: TRBV29-1
j_gene: TRBJ2-5
CDR3aa: CSVVRGETQYF

len: 13
v_gene: TRBV2
j_gene: TRBJ1-2
CDR3aa: CASNGGQDYGYTF

len: 14
v_gene: TRBV21-1
j_gene: TRBJ2-4
CDR3aa: CASSKEGRVHIQYF

len: 15
v_gene: TRBV2
j_gene: TRBJ1-1
CDR3aa: CASSPGGSTNTEAFF

len: 16
v_gene: TRBV2
j_gene: TRBJ2-7
CDR3aa: CASSDLAPGVLYEQYF

len: 15
v_gene: TRBV9
j_gene: TRBJ2-1
CDR3aa: CASSVGTSSYNEQFF

len: 13
v_gene: TRBV12-3/TRBV12-4
j_gene: TRBJ2-5
CDR3aa: CASSFPGEETQYF

len: 15
v_gene: TRBV9
j_gene: TRBJ2-7
CDR3aa: CASSRGGQGSYEQYF

len: 19
v_gene: TRBV10-2
j_gene: TRBJ2-1
CDR3aa: CASITPLGTSGRSYNEQFF

len: 16
v_gene: TRBV9
j_gene: TRBJ2-1
CDR3aa: CASSVVGTGARNEQFF

len: 11
v_gene: TRBV30
j_gene: TRBJ1-1
CDR3aa: CAWSVQGKAFF

len: 16
v_gene: TRBV4-1
j_gene: TRBJ1-4
CDR3aa: CASSQEGNGESEKLFF

len: 12
v_gene: TRBV28
j_gene: TRBJ2-1
CDR3aa: CASGQGVDEQFF

len: 13
v_gene: TRBV11-2
j_gene: TRBJ2-5
CDR3aa: CASRTGTVETQYF

len: 14
v_gene: TRBV29-1
j_gene: TRBJ2-2
CDR3aa: CSVSLLARSGELFF

len: 13
v_gene: TRBV5-8
j_gene: TRBJ1-1
CDR3aa: CASSFEGVAEAFF

len: 13
v_gene: TRBV12-3/TRBV12-4
j_gene: TRBJ2-7
CDR3aa: CASSLQGAYEQYF

len: 16
v_gene: TRBV6-6
j_gene: TRBJ1-5
CDR3aa: CASIPGGLRDHQPQHF

len: 11
v_gene: TRBV20-1
j_gene: TRBJ2-1
CDR3aa: CSAIQYNEQFF